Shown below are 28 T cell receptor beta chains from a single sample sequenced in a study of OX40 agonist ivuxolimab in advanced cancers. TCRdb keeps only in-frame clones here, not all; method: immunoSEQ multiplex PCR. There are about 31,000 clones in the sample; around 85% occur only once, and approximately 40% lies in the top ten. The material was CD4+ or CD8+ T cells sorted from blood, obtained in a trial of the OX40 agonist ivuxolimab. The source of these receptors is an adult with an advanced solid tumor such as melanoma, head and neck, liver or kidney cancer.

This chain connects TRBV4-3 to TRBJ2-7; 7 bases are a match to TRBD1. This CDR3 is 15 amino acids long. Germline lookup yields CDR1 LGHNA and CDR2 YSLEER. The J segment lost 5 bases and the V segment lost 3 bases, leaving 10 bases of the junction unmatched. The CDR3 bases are TGCGCCAGCAGCCAGCGACAGGGAATTTTGCACGAGCAGTACTTC. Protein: CASSQRQGILHEQYF.

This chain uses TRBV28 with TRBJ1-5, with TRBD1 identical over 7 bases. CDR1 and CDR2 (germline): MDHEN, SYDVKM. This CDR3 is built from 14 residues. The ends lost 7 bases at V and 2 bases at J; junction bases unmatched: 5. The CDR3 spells CASTLTGGNQPQHF. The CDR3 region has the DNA TGTGCCAGCACCCTCACAGGGGGCAATCAGCCCCAGCATTTT.

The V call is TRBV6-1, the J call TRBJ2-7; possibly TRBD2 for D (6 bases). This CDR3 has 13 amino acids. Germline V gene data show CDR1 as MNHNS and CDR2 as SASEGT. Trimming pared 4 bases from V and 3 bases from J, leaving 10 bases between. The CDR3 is CASSVDYNYEQYF. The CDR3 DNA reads TGTGCCAGCAGTGTGGACTATAACTACGAGCAGTACTTC.

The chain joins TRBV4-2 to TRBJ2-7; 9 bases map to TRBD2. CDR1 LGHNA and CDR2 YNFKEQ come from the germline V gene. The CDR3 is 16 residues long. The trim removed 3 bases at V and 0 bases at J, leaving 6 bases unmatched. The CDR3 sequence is CASSQEGLAYSYEQYF. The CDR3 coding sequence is TGTGCCAGCAGCCAGGAGGGACTAGCTTACTCCTACGAGCAGTACTTC.

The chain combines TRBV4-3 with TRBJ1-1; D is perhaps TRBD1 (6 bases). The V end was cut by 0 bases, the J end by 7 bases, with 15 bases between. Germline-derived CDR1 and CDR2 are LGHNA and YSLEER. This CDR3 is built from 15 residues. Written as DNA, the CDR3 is TGCGCCAGCAGCCAAGATCTTGGACAGAGACGTGAAGCTTTCTTT. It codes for CASSQDLGQRREAFF.

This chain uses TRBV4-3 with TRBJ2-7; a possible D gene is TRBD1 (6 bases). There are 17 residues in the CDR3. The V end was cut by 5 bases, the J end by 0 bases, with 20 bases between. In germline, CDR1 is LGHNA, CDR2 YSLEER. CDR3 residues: CASSKRSGTPGSYEQYF. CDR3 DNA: TGCGCCAGCAGCAAACGTTCCGGGACACCTGGCTCCTACGAGCAGTACTTC.

CDR3 amino acids: CASSYFRGDQPQHF. DNA of the CDR3: TGTGCCAGCAGTTACTTCAGGGGCGATCAGCCCCAGCATTTT. The chain links TRBV6-6 to TRBJ1-5; maybe TRBD1 (6 bases). Trimming took 1 base from V and 5 from J, leaving 9 bases between them. Germline-derived CDR1 and CDR2 are MNHNY and SVGAGI (reference sequence). This CDR3 contains 14 residues.

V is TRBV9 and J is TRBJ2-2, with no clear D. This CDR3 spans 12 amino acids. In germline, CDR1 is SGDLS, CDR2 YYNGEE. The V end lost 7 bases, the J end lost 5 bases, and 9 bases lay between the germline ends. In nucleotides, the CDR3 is TGTGCCAGCGGACGAGCGACCGGGGAGCTGTTTTTT. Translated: CASGRATGELFF. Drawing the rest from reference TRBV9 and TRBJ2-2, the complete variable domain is DSGVTQTPKHLITATGQRVTLRCSPRSGDLSVYWYQQSLDQGLQFLIQYYNGEERAKGNILERFSAQQFPDLHSELNLSSLELGDSALYFCASGRATGELFFGEGSRLTVL.

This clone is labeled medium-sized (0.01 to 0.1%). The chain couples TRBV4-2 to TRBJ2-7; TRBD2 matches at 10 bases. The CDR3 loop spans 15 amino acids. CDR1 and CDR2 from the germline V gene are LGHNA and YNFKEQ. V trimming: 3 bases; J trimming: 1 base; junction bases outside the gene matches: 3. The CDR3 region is CASSHQREGSYEQYF. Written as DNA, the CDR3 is TGTGCCAGCAGCCACCAGCGGGAGGGATCCTACGAGCAGTACTTC.

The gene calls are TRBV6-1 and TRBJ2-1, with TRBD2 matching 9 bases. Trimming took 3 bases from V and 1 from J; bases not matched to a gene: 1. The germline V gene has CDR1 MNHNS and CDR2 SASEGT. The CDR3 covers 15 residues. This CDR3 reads CASSDTSGSYNEQFF. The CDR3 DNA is TGTGCCAGCAGTGACACTAGCGGGTCCTACAATGAGCAGTTCTTC.

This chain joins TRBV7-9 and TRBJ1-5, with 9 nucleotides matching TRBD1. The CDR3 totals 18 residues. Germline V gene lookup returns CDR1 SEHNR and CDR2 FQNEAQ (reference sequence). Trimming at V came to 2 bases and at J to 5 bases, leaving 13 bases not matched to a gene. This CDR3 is CASSLFGQGPGGDQPQHF. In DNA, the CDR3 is TGTGCCAGCAGCTTATTTGGACAGGGGCCCGGGGGGGATCAGCCCCAGCATTTT.

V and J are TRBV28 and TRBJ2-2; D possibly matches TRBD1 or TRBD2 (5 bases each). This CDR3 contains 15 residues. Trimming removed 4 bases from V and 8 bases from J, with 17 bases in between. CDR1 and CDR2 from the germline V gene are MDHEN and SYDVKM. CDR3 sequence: CASSSGTHLVGELFF. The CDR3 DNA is TGTGCCAGCAGTTCCGGGACCCACCTGGTGGGGGAGCTGTTTTTT.

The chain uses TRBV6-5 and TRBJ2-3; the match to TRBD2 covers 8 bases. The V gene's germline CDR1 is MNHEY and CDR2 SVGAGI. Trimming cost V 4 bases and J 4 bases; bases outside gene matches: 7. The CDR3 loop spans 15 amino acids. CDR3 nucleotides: TGTGCCAGCAGTTCAGGAGCGGGAGAGTCAGATACGCAGTATTTT. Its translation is CASSSGAGESDTQYF.

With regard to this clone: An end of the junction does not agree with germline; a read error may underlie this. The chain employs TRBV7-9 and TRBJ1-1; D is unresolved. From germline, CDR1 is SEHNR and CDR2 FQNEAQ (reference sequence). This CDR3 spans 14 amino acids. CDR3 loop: CASSHRSMNIEAFF. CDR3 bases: TGTGCCAGCAGCCACCGGAGCATGAACATTGAAGCTTTCTTT.

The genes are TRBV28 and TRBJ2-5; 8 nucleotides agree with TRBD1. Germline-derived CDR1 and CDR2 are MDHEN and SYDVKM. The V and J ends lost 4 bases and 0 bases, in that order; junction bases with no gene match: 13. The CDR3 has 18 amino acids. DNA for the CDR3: TGTGCCAGCAGTTCCAGGACAGGGAAAAGCTCGTACCAAGAGACCCAGTACTTC. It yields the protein CASSSRTGKSSYQETQYF.

CDR3 loop: CASSLAPVEADGELFF. The CDR3 nucleotides are TGTGCCAGCAGCTTGGCCCCTGTGGAGGCAGACGGGGAGCTGTTTTTT. This chain connects TRBV5-8 to TRBJ2-2; perhaps TRBD2 as D (5 bases). The V end lost 0 bases, the J end lost 7 bases, and 16 bases lay between the germline ends. CDR1 and CDR2 from the germline V gene are SGHTS and YDEGEE. The CDR3 totals 16 residues.

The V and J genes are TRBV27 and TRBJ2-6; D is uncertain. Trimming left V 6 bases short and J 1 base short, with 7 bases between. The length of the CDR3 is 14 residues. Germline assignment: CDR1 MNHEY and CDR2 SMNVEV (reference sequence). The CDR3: CASSYLSGANVLTF. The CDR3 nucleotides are TGTGCCAGCAGCTACCTATCTGGGGCCAACGTCCTGACTTTC.

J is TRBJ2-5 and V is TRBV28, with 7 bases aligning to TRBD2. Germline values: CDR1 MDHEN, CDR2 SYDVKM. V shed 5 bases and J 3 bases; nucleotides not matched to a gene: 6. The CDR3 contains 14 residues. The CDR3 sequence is CASSPLADEETQYF. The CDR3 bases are TGTGCCAGCAGTCCTCTAGCGGACGAAGAGACCCAGTACTTC.

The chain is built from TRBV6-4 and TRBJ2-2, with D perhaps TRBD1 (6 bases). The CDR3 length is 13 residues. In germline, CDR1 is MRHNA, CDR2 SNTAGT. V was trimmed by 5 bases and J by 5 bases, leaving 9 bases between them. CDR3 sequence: CASSKDRTGELFF. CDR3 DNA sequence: TGTGCCAGCAGTAAAGACAGGACCGGGGAGCTGTTTTTT.

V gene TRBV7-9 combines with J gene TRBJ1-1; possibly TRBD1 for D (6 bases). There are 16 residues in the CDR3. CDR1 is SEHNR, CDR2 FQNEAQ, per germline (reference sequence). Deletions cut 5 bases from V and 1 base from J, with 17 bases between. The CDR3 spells CASSGRGLVENTEAFF. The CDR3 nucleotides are TGTGCCAGCAGCGGCAGGGGTTTGGTAGAGAACACTGAAGCTTTCTTT.

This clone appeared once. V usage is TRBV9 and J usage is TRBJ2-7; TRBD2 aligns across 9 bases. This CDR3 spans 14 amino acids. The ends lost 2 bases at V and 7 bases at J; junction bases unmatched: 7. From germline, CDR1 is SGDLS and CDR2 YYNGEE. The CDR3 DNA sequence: TGTGCCAGCAGCGTTAGCGGGAGTTCGAATGAGCAGTACTTC. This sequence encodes CASSVSGSSNEQYF.

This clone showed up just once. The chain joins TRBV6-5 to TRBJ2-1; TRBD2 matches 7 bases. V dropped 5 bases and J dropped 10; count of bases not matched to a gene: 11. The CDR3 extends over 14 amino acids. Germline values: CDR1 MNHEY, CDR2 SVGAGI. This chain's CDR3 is CASSPLAAVEEQFF. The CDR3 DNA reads TGTGCCAGCAGTCCTCTAGCGGCGGTGGAGGAGCAGTTCTTC.

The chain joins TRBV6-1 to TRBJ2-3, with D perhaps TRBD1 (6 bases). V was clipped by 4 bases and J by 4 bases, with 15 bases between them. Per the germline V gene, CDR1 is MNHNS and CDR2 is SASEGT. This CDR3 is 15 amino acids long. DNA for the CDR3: TGTGCCAGCAGTGCACAGGGATTGGGGGCAGATACGCAGTATTTT. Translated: CASSAQGLGADTQYF.

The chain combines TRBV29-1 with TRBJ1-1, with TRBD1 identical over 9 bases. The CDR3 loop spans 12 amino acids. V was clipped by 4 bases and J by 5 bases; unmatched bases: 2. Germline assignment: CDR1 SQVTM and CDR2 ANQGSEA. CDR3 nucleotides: TGCAGCGTTGGGACAGGGGAAACTGAAGCTTTCTTT. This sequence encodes CSVGTGETEAFF.

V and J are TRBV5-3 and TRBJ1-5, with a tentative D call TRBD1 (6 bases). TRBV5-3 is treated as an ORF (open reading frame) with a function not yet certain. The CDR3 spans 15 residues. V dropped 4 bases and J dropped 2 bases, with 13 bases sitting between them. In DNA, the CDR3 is TGTGCCAGAAGCATTCACAGGGCCCGCAATCAGCCCCAGCATTTT. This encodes CARSIHRARNQPQHF.

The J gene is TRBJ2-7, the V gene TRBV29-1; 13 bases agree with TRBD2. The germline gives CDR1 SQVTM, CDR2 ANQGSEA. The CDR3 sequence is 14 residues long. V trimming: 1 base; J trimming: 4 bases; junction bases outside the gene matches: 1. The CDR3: CSVEGTSGSYEQYF. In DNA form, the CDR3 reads TGCAGCGTTGAAGGGACTAGCGGGAGTTACGAGCAGTACTTC.

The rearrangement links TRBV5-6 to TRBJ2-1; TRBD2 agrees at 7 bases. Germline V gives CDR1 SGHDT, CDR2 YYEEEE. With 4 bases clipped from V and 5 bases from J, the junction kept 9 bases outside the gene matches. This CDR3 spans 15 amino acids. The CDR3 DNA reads TGTGCCAGCAGCCCCGCCGCGGGAGCTAACAATGAGCAGTTCTTC. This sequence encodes CASSPAAGANNEQFF.

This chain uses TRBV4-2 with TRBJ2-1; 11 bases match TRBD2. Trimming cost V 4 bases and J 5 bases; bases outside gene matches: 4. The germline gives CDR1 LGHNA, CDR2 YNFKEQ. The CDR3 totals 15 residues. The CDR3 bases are TGTGCCAGCAGCCCGACTAGCGGGGCCAACAATGAGCAGTTCTTC. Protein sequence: CASSPTSGANNEQFF.